This T cell receptor beta chain emerged from a study of shared clonotypes between healthy human individuals. CD4+ cell separation produced CD45RA+ naive and CD45RA-negative memory subsets. The study, taken as a whole, reports: Roughly 4.6% of naive CD4 clonotypes were common to four donors.

Measured with immunoSEQ multiplex PCR; TCRdb has only the in-frame clones, and not every one. The table shows over 150,000 clones, with approximately 60% occurring only once. Points on this clone: Its specificity is unknown.

This clonotype was obtained from a man younger than 40 in good health. The sequencing sample was made of memory CD4+ T cells sorted from blood. Subset of the sample: CD45RA-negative fraction.

CDR3 DNA sequence: TGTGCCAGTAGTATTAGGACTAGCGTGGGGAGCTCCTACAATGAGCAGTTCTTC. It translates to CASSIRTSVGSSYNEQFF. The V gene is TRBV19, the J gene TRBJ2-1; 9 bases agree with TRBD2. V shed 3 bases and J 0 bases; nucleotides not matched to a gene: 9. Per the germline V gene, CDR1 is LNHDA and CDR2 is SQIVND (reference sequence). This CDR3 region has 18 residues. Full variable domain (outside the CDR3, taken from reference TRBV19 and TRBJ2-1): DGGITQSPKYLFRKEGQNVTLSCEQNLNHDAMYWYRQDPGQGLRLIYYSQIVNDFQKGDIAEGYSVSREKKESFPLTVTSAQKNPTAFYLCASSIRTSVGSSYNEQFFGPGTRLTVL.